These T cell receptor beta chains were read from a single sample in a study of cytomegalovirus exposure and HLA in healthy donors. Profiled with immunoSEQ multiplex PCR; TCRdb holds only in-frame clones, not every one. Of under 300,000 clones in the sample, around 90% were seen once. Sequencing input: PBMCs. The source of these receptors is a woman younger than 35 in good health and CMV-seronegative. Both conserved end residues are part of each CDR3. D genes are given only for firm matches. Part of the rows lack a size; the others show once, few, many or a class for expanded clones.

V gene	J gene	clone size	D gene	CDR3 protein	CDR3 DNA
TRBV28	TRBJ1-1	-	TRBD1	CASSPYRGAEAFF	TGTGCCAGCAGCCCCTACAGGGGCGCTGAAGCTTTCTTT
TRBV7-8	TRBJ1-1	-	TRBD1	CASKLIGQAKRSKNTEAFF	TGTGCCAGCAAGCTAATTGGACAGGCGAAACGTTCAAAGAACACTGAAGCTTTCTTT
TRBV28	TRBJ1-2	-	-	CASSFNRVYGYTF	TGTGCCAGCAGTTTTAACAGGGTCTATGGCTACACCTTC
TRBV2	TRBJ1-6	-	-	CASSVSGDNSPLHF	TGTGCCAGCAGTGTATCCGGAGATAATTCACCCCTCCACTTT
TRBV4-3	TRBJ2-5	-	TRBD2	CASSQDRDSGGEKTQYF	TGCGCCAGCAGCCAAGATAGGGATAGCGGGGGGGAGAAGACCCAGTACTTC
TRBV29-1	TRBJ2-5	-	-	CSARESQETQYF	TGCAGCGCGAGGGAGTCCCAAGAGACCCAGTACTTC
TRBV2	TRBJ1-5	-	TRBD1	CASAEGASNQPQHF	TGTGCCAGCGCCGAGGGGGCCAGCAATCAGCCCCAGCATTTT
TRBV13	TRBJ1-3	-	-	CASSKDSQLYF	TGTGCCAGCAGCAAAGACAGCCAGTTATATTTT
TRBV7-6	TRBJ1-2	-	TRBD1	CASSDRTGVTF	TGTGCCAGCAGCGACAGGACAGGGGTCACCTTC
TRBV5-6	TRBJ1-1	-	-	CASTNRVNTEAFF	TGTGCCAGTACTAACAGGGTGAACACTGAAGCTTTCTTT
TRBV7-3	TRBJ2-1	-	TRBD1	CASSLDRDRSYNEQFF	TGTGCCAGCAGCTTAGACCGGGACAGAAGTTACAATGAGCAGTTCTTC
TRBV7-3	TRBJ1-6	-	-	CASSYYGEGYNSPLHF	TGTGCCAGCAGCTACTACGGGGAGGGGTATAATTCACCCCTCCACTTT
TRBV6-5	TRBJ2-4	once	-	CASRPAGMENIQYF	TGTGCCAGCAGACCCGCGGGGATGGAAAACATTCAGTACTTC